This TCR beta chain was sequenced for a study of T cell repertoires in cytomegalovirus infection (dated by TCRdb to the late 2010s). About the investigation overall: Donor HLA type was relevant to the analysis, because carriage of CMV infection together with the matching HLA type was indicated by public TCR beta signatures. What the research found in general, with its limitations: In both this cohort and an independent cohort of 352 donors, the cumulative frequency of public TCR beta family members distinguished carriers of CMV infection plus the relevant HLA type. The ex vivo response was dominated by HLA-C-restricted CMV-specific TCR beta clonotypes, which also provided the single most frequent clonotype in two of eight donors.

In regard to this clonotype: There is no known antigen for this receptor. The sample holds no much larger clone one base away, and base qualities are not on file.

Spanning cysteine to phenylalanine, the CDR3 consists of 15 amino acids. Only CDR3 DNA is held: 45 bases, read in frame from base 1. V is trimmed back by 3 bases and J by 3 bases, and the junction contains 6 bases that no gene match accounts for. CDR1 and CDR2 were assigned from the germline V gene (reference sequence) as MNHEY and SMNVEV. Sequencing relied on an Illumina HiSeq 1500. TCRdb passed the public sequencing reads through fastp at Q25 and MiXCR, retaining productive beta sequences. Each entry merges the rows of one CDR3 protein and shows their most common DNA and genes. This sample is represented by fewer than 350,000 distinct CDR3 sequences; over 7.5% of them were singletons. The ten biggest clones cover around 4.1% of the sample.

The chain is made from TRBV27 and TRBJ1-1, with TRBD1 matching 8 junction bases. The receptor was derived from a human donor in good health (CMV status not recorded). Some clones in this sample may be carry-over from other donors' samples. The sequencing input was PBMCs. The CDR3 in this case is CASSLAGGSYTEAFF. The DNA sequence is given as TGTGCCAGCAGTTTGGCAGGGGGCAGTTACACTGAAGCTTTCTTT.